This T cell receptor beta chain is from a study of cytomegalovirus exposure and HLA in healthy donors. Points on this clone: What it binds is unknown.

Whole-study findings and limits: Later analysis demonstrated an association between a missense DCLRE1C variant and TCR beta V- and J-gene trimming. In a later analysis, at a false discovery rate of 0.05, 15,000 to 20,000 TCR beta sequences were associated with HLA alleles.

The CDR3 contains 11 residues. Trimming stripped 4 bases from V and 5 bases from J, with 5 bases between. CDR1 is SEHNR, CDR2 FQNEAQ, per germline (reference sequence). The PCR was carried out with 60 Vbeta primers and 13 Jbeta primers. Libraries were prepared by immunoSEQ multiplex PCR; TCRdb keeps only in-frame clonotypes and omits some of them. This table has under 200,000 clones, over 75% appearing once. Sequences were obtained from PBMCs. The chain couples TRBV7-9 to TRBJ2-5, with D unresolved. This receptor was identified in a woman in her forties or fifties in good health and CMV-seronegative. This CDR3 is CASSSFETQYF. The CDR3 bases are TGTGCCAGCAGCTCTTTTGAGACCCAGTACTTC.